These T cell receptor beta chains were read from a single sample in a study of blood T cell repertoires in COVID-19. The data were produced by immunoSEQ multiplex PCR, yet TCRdb's version contains in-frame clones alone and is incomplete. In the table there are 250,000 or so clones, around 83% of which are singletons. The specimen sequenced was peripheral blood. The receptor source for this set is a man aged 25-45 years who had recovered from COVID-19. Each CDR3 is given with its conserved first and last residue. The D gene is left open where the match is weak. The size entry is marked missing in some rows and otherwise reads once, few, many or a size class.

NA TRBJ2-3 TRBD1 TRBV10-1 CASSTGQAVDTQYF TGCGCCAGCAGTACCGGACAGGCTGTAGATACGCAGTATTTT
NA TRBJ1-2 NA TRBV5-1 CASSLSRVNYGYTF TGCGCCAGCAGCTTGTCACGGGTTAACTATGGCTACACCTTC
once TRBJ1-1 TRBD1 TRBV11-1 CASSLAGTDYTEAFF TGTGCCAGCAGCTTAGCGGGGACAGATTACACTGAAGCTTTCTTT
NA TRBJ2-5 TRBD1 TRBV7-3 CASSSGQTETQYF TGTGCCAGCAGCTCGGGACAGACAGAGACCCAGTACTTC
NA TRBJ1-3 NA TRBV15 CATSPRGGHSGNTIYF TGTGCCACCAGCCCCCGGGGGGGGCACTCTGGAAACACCATATATTTT
NA TRBJ2-7 NA TRBV2 CASTPQGYNSYEQYF TGTGCCAGCACCCCACAGGGCTACAACTCCTACGAGCAGTACTTC
NA TRBJ1-1 TRBD1 TRBV19 CASRDTGDTEAFF TGTGCCAGTAGAGACACAGGGGATACTGAAGCTTTCTTT
few TRBJ1-5 NA TRBV5-8 CASSMTAGQPQHF TGTGCCAGCAGCATGACGGCCGGGCAGCCCCAGCATTTT
once TRBJ1-5 NA TRBV6-1 CASSEGQGNQPQHF TGTGCCAGCAGTGAAGGGCAGGGGAATCAGCCCCAGCATTTT
NA TRBJ1-3 NA TRBV5-5 CASSLMPGNTIYF TGTGCCAGCAGCTTGATGCCGGGGAACACCATATATTTT
NA TRBJ1-2 NA TRBV20-1 CSGAQTYGYTF TGCAGCGGAGCCCAGACTTATGGCTACACCTTC
NA TRBJ1-6 TRBD1 TRBV7-8 CASSPRGQGLGSPLHF TGTGCCAGCAGCCCACGGGGACAGGGTTTGGGTTCACCCCTCCACTTT
NA TRBJ1-6 NA TRBV9 CASSVSGEVNVALHF TGTGCCAGCAGCGTGAGTGGGGAGGTAAATGTCGCCCTCCACTTT
NA TRBJ1-1 NA TRBV3-1/TRBV3-2 CASTPSRSFEAFF TGTGCCAGCACCCCATCCAGGTCCTTTGAGGCTTTCTTT
NA TRBJ2-3 NA TRBV6-5 CASSYSGLGRDTQYF TGTGCCAGCAGTTACTCGGGCTTAGGGAGAGATACGCAGTATTTT